The 16 T cell receptor beta chains presented below share a single source sample, sequenced in a study of T-cell reconstitution after alpha-beta-depleted transplantation in children. The TCRbeta library was prepared with unique molecular identifiers. MiXCR, applied by TCRdb to the PCR reads, yields one record per CDR3 protein. The table lists 200,000 to 250,000 distinct CDR3 sequences, approximately 8.4% of them singletons. Material: PBMCs, mostly from graft donor cells, obtained 360 days after TCRalphabeta/CD19-depleted stem cell transplant. The origin of the receptors is a male patient aged 2 to 10 who had a stem cell transplant for acute myeloid leukemia, so the T cells may come from the graft donor.

In its sample, this clonotype was seen a few times. The rearrangement links TRBV6-1 to TRBJ1-2; perhaps TRBD1 as D (5 bases). V was cut by 2 bases and J by 3 bases, with 7 bases left in between. Germline-derived CDR1 and CDR2 are MNHNS and SASEGT. This CDR3 is 13 amino acids long. CDR3 region: CASSERGDYGYTF. The CDR3 nucleotides read TGTGCCAGCAGTGAACGGGGGGACTATGGCTACACCTTC.

A few counts support this clonotype. V and J are TRBV12-3 or TRBV12-4 and TRBJ1-1; no clear D gene. The CDR3 has 14 amino acids. V was clipped by 3 bases and J by 1 base, with 9 bases between them. The CDR3 loop reads CASSFSLRNTEAFF. CDR3 nucleotides: TGTGCCAGCAGTTTTTCCCTTCGGAACACTGAAGCTTTCTTT.

The sample holds many counts of this clonotype. The chain is built from TRBV20-1 and TRBJ1-1; TRBD1 aligns across 7 bases. The CDR3 is 12 residues long. CDR1 is DFQATT, CDR2 SNEGSKA, per germline (reference sequence). The J segment lost 10 bases and the V segment lost 3 bases, leaving 8 bases of the junction unmatched. CDR3: CSARWDRQRAFF. DNA of the CDR3: TGCAGTGCTAGGTGGGACAGACAACGAGCTTTCTTT.

The chain joins TRBV9 to TRBJ2-2; D call uncertain. The CDR3 length is 14 residues. V lost 4 bases and J lost 6, with 13 bases in between. CDR1 is SGDLS and CDR2 is YYNGEE in the germline V gene. CDR3: CASSPPDGAGELFF. DNA for the CDR3: TGTGCCAGCAGCCCCCCGGATGGGGCCGGGGAGCTGTTTTTT.

This clonotype was seen a handful of times. The chain employs TRBV5-1 and TRBJ2-1; TRBD2 might be the D (6 bases). The CDR3 extends over 15 amino acids. V lost 3 bases and J 10 bases, leaving 20 bases between the germline ends. In germline, CDR1 is SGHRS, CDR2 YFSETQ. The CDR3 sequence is CASSSTRDSVREQFF. The DNA of the CDR3 is TGCGCCAGCAGCTCCACCCGGGACTCGGTTAGAGAGCAGTTCTTC.

The chain couples TRBV10-3 to TRBJ1-5; possibly TRBD1 for D (5 bases). The CDR3 covers 14 residues. Deletions cut 10 bases from V and 4 bases from J, with 17 bases between. Germline assignment: CDR1 ENHRY and CDR2 SYGVKD. The CDR3 DNA reads TGTGCCACTAGACACTTGGGGGTAAATCAGCCCCAGCATTTT. Translated, it gives CATRHLGVNQPQHF.

This clonotype was detected many times. DNA for the CDR3: TGCAGTGCTAGAGACCCCTGGGGCAAGGTAGGAGCTTTCTTT. As protein: CSARDPWGKVGAFF. This sequence joins TRBV20-1 and TRBJ1-1, with a weak D call TRBD1 (5 bases). Germline CDR1 DFQATT, CDR2 SNEGSKA (reference sequence). The CDR3 is 14 amino acids. V was pared by 0 bases and J by 10 bases, with 18 bases between.

This clonotype was picked up many times. Written as DNA, the CDR3 is TGTGCCAGCAGTTTTGGCAGGGCCTACAATGAGCAGTTCTTC. Translated: CASSFGRAYNEQFF. The gene calls are TRBV12-3 or TRBV12-4 and TRBJ2-1, with a tentative D call TRBD1 (5 bases). This CDR3 has 14 amino acids. V dropped 3 bases and J dropped 2 bases, with 8 bases sitting between them.

This clonotype has at least ten counts. This chain joins TRBV10-3 and TRBJ2-3; a possible D gene is TRBD2 (5 bases). Germline CDR1 and CDR2: ENHRY and SYGVKD. This CDR3 comprises 14 residues. Trimming removed 0 bases at V and 5 bases at J, with 9 bases between. The CDR3 is CAISESTRGDTQYF. CDR3 coding DNA: TGTGCCATCAGTGAGTCGACTCGGGGAGATACGCAGTATTTT.

This clonotype was detected many times. The chain combines TRBV29-1 with TRBJ2-5, with D unclear. The CDR3 is made up of 12 amino acids. Germline V lookup: CDR1 SQVTM, CDR2 ANQGSEA. Trimming removed 5 bases from V and 3 bases from J, with 10 bases in between. The CDR3 nucleotides read TGCAGCGTTTCCCTAGTTAAAGAGACCCAGTACTTC. Protein product: CSVSLVKETQYF.

This clonotype was seen more than once but under ten times. CDR3 loop: CAISGTVEQGAFF. The CDR3 DNA reads TGTGCCATCAGCGGGACGGTTGAACAGGGAGCTTTCTTT. V usage is TRBV10-3 and J usage is TRBJ1-1, with a tentative D call TRBD1 (6 bases). The CDR3 sequence is 13 residues long. V was shortened by 6 bases and J by 10 bases, with 18 bases between the two germline ends. CDR1 and CDR2 from the germline V gene are ENHRY and SYGVKD.

This clonotype has ten or more counts. This chain links TRBV14 with TRBJ2-1; D uncertain. V was trimmed by 6 bases and J by 0 bases, leaving 12 bases between them. Germline values: CDR1 SGHDN, CDR2 FVKESK. The CDR3 covers 15 residues. The CDR3 spells CASSPLGNSYNEQFF. Here the CDR3 DNA reads TGTGCCAGCAGTCCCCTTGGCAACTCCTACAATGAGCAGTTCTTC.

The table lists this clonotype with many counts. The rearrangement links TRBV5-1 to TRBJ2-5; no clear D. Germline V gene lookup returns CDR1 SGHRS and CDR2 YFSETQ. CDR3 length: 14 residues. Deletions cut 0 bases from V and 0 bases from J, with 6 bases between. As DNA, the CDR3 is TGCGCCAGCAGCTTGGCGTGGTACCAAGAGACCCAGTACTTC. This sequence encodes CASSLAWYQETQYF.

This clonotype was detected ten times or more. The chain is built from TRBV7-2 and TRBJ2-7; TRBD1 matches at 8 bases. CDR3 length: 16 residues. Germline-derived CDR1 and CDR2 are SGHTA and FQGNSA. Trimming at V came to 0 bases and at J to 4 bases, leaving 8 bases not matched to a gene. The CDR3 region is CASSLAFGQGFYEQYF. CDR3 bases: TGTGCCAGCAGCTTAGCGTTCGGACAGGGATTTTACGAGCAGTACTTC.

This clonotype was detected a few times. The V and J genes are TRBV5-8 and TRBJ2-7; TRBD2 agrees at 12 bases. Germline loops: CDR1 SGHTS, CDR2 YDEGEE. V shed 1 base, J shed 7 bases, and the junction held 6 bases outside the gene matches. CDR3 length: 15 residues. Here the CDR3 reads CASSLTSGGLKEQYV. In DNA, the CDR3 is TGTGCCAGCAGCTTGACTAGCGGGGGGTTAAAGGAGCAGTACGTC.

The sample holds many counts of this clonotype. The genes are TRBV12-3 or TRBV12-4 and TRBJ2-1, with TRBD2 matching 8 bases. The length of the CDR3 is 15 residues. V lost 3 bases, J lost 6 bases, and 7 bases stayed unmatched. CDR3 nucleotides: TGTGCCAGCAGTTTCTTTGCGGGGGGATCCAATGAGCAGTTCTTC. Translated: CASSFFAGGSNEQFF.